Reported below is one T cell receptor beta chain. The data stem from a study of blood T cell repertoires in COVID-19. As for the study in general: The United States, Italy and Spain were the sources of the acute and convalescent COVID-19 samples. T cells, B-cell-depleted T cells, or PBMCs supplied cDNA or gDNA.

How the authors handled the data: For nucleated cells, counts were estimated from reference gene primer amplification. Only in-frame clones appear in the TCRdb table, and some are missing; sequencing was by immunoSEQ multiplex PCR. That table gives V, J and clone size, and the DNA gave D and trimming. The sample records under 65,000 clones, over 75% being singletons. The V end lost 0 bases, the J end lost 11 bases, and 23 bases lay between the germline ends. The CDR3 is 16 amino acids. Germline assignment: CDR1 SGDLS and CDR2 YYNGEE. This TCR derives from a man aged 80 or over with acute or convalescent COVID-19. This chain uses TRBV9 with TRBJ1-2; D is perhaps TRBD1 (5 bases). Sequenced sample: peripheral blood. In nucleotides, the CDR3 is TGTGCCAGCAGCGTAGAGCTCAGGGAGGCTGCGTCGTCGTACACCTTC. This translates into CASSVELREAASSYTF.